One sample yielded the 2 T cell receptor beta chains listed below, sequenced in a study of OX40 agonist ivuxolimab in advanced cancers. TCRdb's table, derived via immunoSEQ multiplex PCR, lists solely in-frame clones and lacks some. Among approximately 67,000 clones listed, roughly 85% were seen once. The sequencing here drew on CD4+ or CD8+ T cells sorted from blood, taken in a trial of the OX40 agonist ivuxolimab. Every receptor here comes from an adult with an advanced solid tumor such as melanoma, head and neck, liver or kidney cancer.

Here the CDR3 reads CASSLEAGQWETQYF. The CDR3, as DNA: TGTGCCAGCAGCTTGGAAGCGGGCCAATGGGAGACCCAGTACTTC. V gene TRBV5-4 combines with J gene TRBJ2-5; possible D gene TRBD2, 6 bases. This CDR3 region has 15 residues. Per germline, CDR1 SGHNT and CDR2 YYREEE (reference sequence). Trimming cost V 0 bases and J 5 bases, with 14 bases left between them.

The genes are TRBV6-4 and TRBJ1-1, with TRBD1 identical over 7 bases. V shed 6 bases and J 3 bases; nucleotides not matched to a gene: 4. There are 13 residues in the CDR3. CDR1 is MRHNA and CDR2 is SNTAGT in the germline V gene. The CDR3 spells CASSRQGDTEAFF. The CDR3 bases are TGTGCCAGCAGCAGACAGGGTGACACTGAAGCTTTCTTT.